What follows are 5 T cell receptor beta chains derived from one specimen sequenced in a study of T-cell memory formation after mild COVID-19. TCRdb processed the 5' RACE reads anew with MiXCR; each CDR3 protein has one entry. The data hold approximately 210,000 distinct CDR3 sequences, with over 9.5% observed a single time. Sequenced material: PBMCs or a T cell subset sorted from them (not recorded which). The receptors were gathered from a man in his late teens or twenties who had mild COVID-19 (a few samples of this study predate the infection). Cell type and time point are not known.

The V gene is TRBV5-1, the J gene TRBJ2-3; the match to TRBD2 covers 7 bases. The CDR3 sequence is 16 residues long. Losses at the gene ends were 4 bases for V and 1 base for J; bases not matched to a gene: 9. The V gene's germline CDR1 is SGHRS and CDR2 YFSETQ. CDR3 bases: TGCGCCAGCAGCCTCCCGACTAGCTGGGGCACAGATACGCAGTATTTT. Protein product: CASSLPTSWGTDTQYF.

This clonotype has more than one count but fewer than ten. The V call is TRBV15, the J call TRBJ1-2; 10 bases align to TRBD1. CDR1 and CDR2 from the germline V gene are LNHNV and YYDKDF (reference sequence). Trimming cost V 3 bases and J 7 bases; bases outside gene matches: 5. The CDR3 covers 14 residues. The CDR3 nucleotides read TGTGCCACCAGCAGGCTTGGACAGGGGGGTGGCTACACCTTC. As protein: CATSRLGQGGGYTF.

This clonotype was picked up a small number of times. The chain has TRBV3-1 and TRBJ2-5; 16 bases agree with TRBD2. The ends lost 4 bases at V and 5 bases at J; junction bases unmatched: 7. CDR1 is LGHDT and CDR2 is YNNKEL in the germline V gene (reference sequence). The CDR3 runs 17 residues. The CDR3 nucleotides read TGTGCCAGCAGCCCAGGGACTAGCGGGGGGGCCGGGGAGACCCAGTACTTC. It specifies CASSPGTSGGAGETQYF.

In the case of this clonotype: The junction differs from germline at one of its ends, possibly a read error. This sequence joins TRBV24-1 and TRBJ2-7, with D perhaps matching TRBD1 or TRBD2 (5 bases each). The CDR3 totals 15 residues. Germline V gene lookup returns CDR1 KGHDR and CDR2 SFDVKD. CDR3 loop: CAARVEDEGSYEQYF. The DNA of the CDR3 is TGTGCCGCCAGAGTCGAGGACGAGGGGTCCTACGAGCAGTACTTC.

Only a few counts were recorded for this clonotype. The chain recombines TRBV5-1 with TRBJ1-1; 9 bases are a match to TRBD1. The CDR3 is 16 amino acids. Losses at the gene ends were 4 bases for V and 1 base for J; bases not matched to a gene: 8. CDR1 and CDR2 from the germline V gene are SGHRS and YFSETQ. CDR3 region: CASSRQGGDWNTEAFF. The DNA of the CDR3 is TGCGCCAGCAGCCGACAGGGGGGCGATTGGAACACTGAAGCTTTCTTT.